Listed below are T cell receptor beta chains from one sample, sequenced in a study of T cells in Graves' hyperthyroidism and ophthalmopathy. TCRdb re-analysed the multiplex PCR reads in MiXCR, keeping a single row per CDR3 protein. The sample holds about 740,000 distinct CDR3 sequences, about 14% seen once. Sequences were obtained from blood. These receptors all stem from a woman aged 18-29 years with Graves' hyperthyroidism. CDR3s include the opening cysteine and the closing phenylalanine or tryptophan. The D gene is left open where the match is weak. The listing skips clone size in some rows; elsewhere it reads once, few, many or a size class.

>TRBD2|many|TRBJ2-7|TRBV28
CASSSTTSGRYYEQYF
>TRBD1|many|TRBJ1-1|TRBV7-9
CASSPGTANTEAFF
>NA|many|TRBJ2-7|TRBV20-1
CSASEPVREQYF
>TRBD1|NA|TRBJ1-6|TRBV27
CATAISGQGLFPNSPLHF
>NA|many|TRBJ1-5|TRBV2
CASSGFVGNSNQPQHF
>TRBD1|few|TRBJ2-1|TRBV6-5
CASSYFTGGDEQFF
>TRBD2|NA|TRBJ2-1|TRBV4-1
CASSQESPEWEGYNEQFF
>NA|NA|TRBJ2-3|TRBV12-3/TRBV12-4
CASSFSRRGTQYF
>NA|NA|TRBJ1-2|TRBV7-9
CASSQRQNLNYGYTF
>TRBD1|NA|TRBJ2-2|TRBV30
CAWSPRTGKSGELFF
>NA|many|TRBJ1-1|TRBV29-1
CSVTTGYEAFF
>TRBD1|many|TRBJ1-5|TRBV7-9
CASSFERQGGQPQHF
>NA|many|TRBJ2-7|TRBV6-5
CASSYSRRGAYEQYF
>TRBD1|many|TRBJ1-2|TRBV29-1
CSVETGGEGYTF
>NA|many|TRBJ1-2|TRBV10-3
CAISVATGIDYGYTF
>TRBD1|many|TRBJ2-3|TRBV29-1
CSVDRDLSTDTQYF
>TRBD2|few|TRBJ2-7|TRBV7-2
CASSLSGSWEQYF
>NA|many|TRBJ2-5|TRBV11-3
CASSGRTNYQETQYF
>TRBD2|NA|TRBJ2-2|TRBV12-3/TRBV12-4
CASSFTYSGRTGELFF
>NA|many|TRBJ2-3|TRBV7-2
CASSPTKDTQYF
>NA|NA|TRBJ1-2|TRBV11-2
CASSLSLEGYGYTF
>NA|few|TRBJ1-2|TRBV19
CASSNVGGFYGYTF
>TRBD2|many|TRBJ2-7|TRBV7-2
CASSFRLAGGSLYEQYF
>NA|many|TRBJ1-1|TRBV30
CAWSVSIAEAFF
>NA|many|TRBJ2-2|TRBV6-1
CASAQGSLGTGELFF
>NA|few|TRBJ1-1|TRBV20-1
CSARPGNTEAFF
>NA|many|TRBJ1-1|TRBV20-1
CSARSGALFTEAFF
>NA|few|TRBJ2-5|TRBV5-1
CASSSETGFQETQYF
>TRBD2|few|TRBJ2-1|TRBV6-1
CASSFQRLAKYNEQFF
>TRBD2|few|TRBJ2-5|TRBV12-3/TRBV12-4
CASSAFRGGPVETQYF
>NA|NA|TRBJ2-3|TRBV15
CATGRKRQGADTQYF
>NA|few|TRBJ2-3|TRBV7-2
CASSLAGSIDTQYF
>NA|many|TRBJ1-1|TRBV9
CASSTGPNTEAFF
>TRBD1|few|TRBJ1-1|TRBV27
CASGRDRRLNTEAFF
>TRBD2|many|TRBJ2-5|TRBV20-1
CSARSGGGLYETQYF
>NA|NA|TRBJ2-1|TRBV6-1
CASRIGPGDEQFF
>NA|NA|TRBJ2-2|TRBV20-1
CSARVGITGELFF
>TRBD2|few|TRBJ2-3|TRBV6-2/TRBV6-3
CASNPGLAGPRQYF
>NA|many|TRBJ1-5|TRBV7-9
CASSRGAGQPQHF
>NA|many|TRBJ2-5|TRBV6-2/TRBV6-3
CASKAGQGRQETQYF
>TRBD1|few|TRBJ1-1|TRBV6-1
CASYPLQGANTEAFF
>NA|many|TRBJ1-2|TRBV9
CASSGDRQANYGYTF
>NA|few|TRBJ2-3|TRBV20-1
CSATDRVADTQYF
>TRBD2|NA|TRBJ2-4|TRBV4-1
CASSHSAGTSGDNIQYF
>NA|many|TRBJ2-3|TRBV7-6
CASSSPQDADTQYF
>NA|many|TRBJ2-7|TRBV6-5
CASSYSMPGSRNEQYF